These 27 T cell receptor beta chains were all obtained from the same sample, sequenced in a study of T cell changes during pregnancy in multiple sclerosis. Clones were read by immunoSEQ multiplex PCR, and TCRdb kept only the in-frame ones, dropping some. This table has 25,000 to 40,000 clones, around 91% appearing once. The sample was CD8+ T cells from peripheral blood mononuclear cells, taken in the second trimester of pregnancy. The receptors here all came from a female donor with multiple sclerosis, enrolled in a pregnancy study.

The rearrangement links TRBV7-9 to TRBJ1-5; D gene uncertain. Germline V gene sequence: CDR1 SEHNR, CDR2 FQNEAQ (reference sequence). Trimming shortened V by 5 bases and J by 0 bases, and 8 bases separated the two germline ends. The CDR3 contains 14 residues. The CDR3 region has the DNA TGTGCCAGCAGCCTATACGATAGCAATCAGCCCCAGCATTTT. It encodes CASSLYDSNQPQHF.

As DNA, the CDR3 is TGTGCCAGCAGTTTATACCGGACCGGCGGGCTCTATGGCTACACCTTC. Amino acid sequence: CASSLYRTGGLYGYTF. The V call is TRBV27, the J call TRBJ1-2; no definite D call. V lost 1 base and J lost 4, with 16 bases in between. The CDR3 sequence is 16 residues long. CDR1 is MNHEY, CDR2 SMNVEV, per germline (reference sequence).

The V and J genes are TRBV13 and TRBJ2-7; possibly TRBD1 for D (5 bases). With 6 bases removed from V and 4 bases from J, the gap between germline ends came to 13 bases. The CDR3 is 13 residues long. Germline V gives CDR1 PRHDT, CDR2 FYEKMQ (reference sequence). The CDR3 sequence is CASSQGPSYEQYF. CDR3 DNA: TGTGCCAGCAGTCAGGGCCCAAGTTACGAGCAGTACTTC.

This rearrangement joins TRBV7-9 to TRBJ2-1; TRBD1 agrees at 8 bases. Trimming removed 4 bases from V and 5 bases from J; junction bases left unmatched: 7. CDR3 length: 15 amino acids. Germline V lookup: CDR1 SEHNR, CDR2 FQNEAQ (reference sequence). This chain's CDR3 is CASSSRQGLNNEQFF. Here the CDR3 DNA reads TGTGCCAGCAGCTCCCGACAGGGGTTGAACAATGAGCAGTTCTTC.

V is TRBV19 and J is TRBJ1-2; D uncertain. Trimming pared 3 bases from V and 2 bases from J, leaving 10 bases between. The CDR3 is 14 amino acids. CDR1 is LNHDA, CDR2 SQIVND, per germline (reference sequence). CDR3: CASSMGGGNYGYTF. For the CDR3, the DNA is TGTGCCAGTAGTATGGGAGGCGGGAACTATGGCTACACCTTC.

The V call is TRBV6-4, the J call TRBJ2-5; 7 bases match TRBD2. The germline CDR1 and CDR2 sequences are MRHNA and SNTAGT. V lost 7 bases, J lost 5 bases, and 19 bases stayed unmatched. The length of the CDR3 is 17 residues. CDR3 in DNA: TGTGCCAGCAAGCCCGGCGGAGGGAGGGGTGGATGGGAGACCCAGTACTTC. This gives the protein CASKPGGGRGGWETQYF.

This chain uses TRBV6-1 with TRBJ1-1; D is ambiguous. Looked up from germline, CDR1 is MNHNS and CDR2 is SASEGT. V dropped 5 bases and J dropped 1 base, with 11 bases sitting between them. The CDR3 has 14 residues. The CDR3 nucleotides read TGTGCCAGCAGTCTCTCCCGGGGGAACACTGAAGCTTTCTTT. This encodes CASSLSRGNTEAFF.

The gene calls are TRBV7-9 and TRBJ2-1, with 8 bases that match TRBD2. CDR1 SEHNR and CDR2 FQNEAQ come from the germline V gene (reference sequence). The CDR3 consists of 19 residues. J lost 8 bases, V lost 2 bases, and 20 bases had no gene match. This chain's CDR3 is CASSLSFFRREDNRDEQFF. CDR3 coding DNA: TGTGCCAGCAGCTTATCTTTTTTTCGGCGGGAGGACAACAGGGATGAGCAGTTCTTC.

The chain is built from TRBV19 and TRBJ1-1, with D perhaps matching TRBD1 (5 bases). The germline CDR1 and CDR2 sequences are LNHDA and SQIVND (reference sequence). The CDR3 spans 14 residues. The V gene lost 3 bases and the J gene lost 3 bases, with 11 bases spanning the gap. The CDR3 spells CASSIFDSDTEAFF. In DNA, the CDR3 is TGTGCCAGTAGTATTTTTGACAGTGACACTGAAGCTTTCTTT.

This rearrangement joins TRBV4-2 to TRBJ2-1, with TRBD2 matching over 7 bases. Germline CDR1 and CDR2: LGHNA and YNFKEQ. This CDR3 contains 12 residues. With V trimmed by 2 bases and J by 10 bases, 2 bases remained unmatched. The CDR3 loop reads CASSQKAGEQFF. The CDR3 region has the DNA TGTGCCAGCAGCCAAAAAGCGGGAGAGCAGTTCTTC.

The rearrangement uses TRBV6-4 and TRBJ2-3; possibly TRBD2 for D (6 bases). V lost 3 bases and J lost 2, with 6 bases in between. This CDR3 has 13 residues. Germline V gene lookup returns CDR1 MRHNA and CDR2 SNTAGT. In DNA, the CDR3 is TGTGCCAGCAGTGAGCGGGACACAGATACGCAGTATTTT. Amino acid sequence: CASSERDTDTQYF.

The rearrangement uses TRBV19 and TRBJ2-1; 7 bases match TRBD2. Unmatched junction bases numbered 2, after V lost 6 bases and J lost 6 bases. Germline V lookup: CDR1 LNHDA, CDR2 SQIVND (reference sequence). There are 12 residues in the CDR3. As DNA, the CDR3 is TGTGCCAGTAGAAAGCGGGGCAATGAGCAGTTCTTC. Translated, it gives CASRKRGNEQFF.

V gene TRBV27 combines with J gene TRBJ1-2, with unresolved D. V shed 4 bases and J shed 0 bases, with 9 bases lying between them. The CDR3 runs to 14 residues. The V gene's germline CDR1 is MNHEY and CDR2 SMNVEV (reference sequence). The CDR3 DNA follows: TGTGCCAGCAGTTCAACGACTACTAACTATGGCTACACCTTC. It yields the protein CASSSTTTNYGYTF.

V and J are TRBV27 and TRBJ2-3; 13 bases line up with TRBD2. The J segment lost 4 bases and the V segment lost 1 base, leaving 5 bases of the junction unmatched. The CDR3 has 17 residues. Germline V gives CDR1 MNHEY, CDR2 SMNVEV (reference sequence). CDR3 residues: CASSLYGLAGAADTQYF. CDR3 DNA: TGTGCCAGCAGTTTATACGGACTAGCGGGGGCGGCAGATACGCAGTATTTT.

CDR3 DNA sequence: TGTGCCAGCAACCTTGGCCCAGGGAATGGCTACACCTTC. Residues: CASNLGPGNGYTF. The gene calls are TRBV6-7 and TRBJ1-2; D might be TRBD1 (5 bases). TRBV6-7 is an ORF, with its function uncertain. Trimming removed 7 bases at V and 6 bases at J, with 15 bases between. CDR3 length: 13 amino acids.

The V gene is TRBV4-3, the J gene TRBJ1-1, with TRBD1 identical over 7 bases. The CDR3 covers 15 residues. The trim removed 1 base at V and 0 bases at J, leaving 2 bases unmatched. CDR1 and CDR2 (germline): LGHNA, YSLEER. The CDR3 region is CASSQGQGVNTEAFF. The CDR3 nucleotides read TGCGCCAGCAGCCAAGGCCAGGGGGTGAACACTGAAGCTTTCTTT.

The rearrangement links TRBV6-6 to TRBJ2-3; 7 bases fit TRBD2. Unmatched junction bases numbered 3, after V lost 2 bases and J lost 4 bases. The CDR3 is made up of 14 amino acids. Germline loops: CDR1 MNHNY, CDR2 SVGAGI (reference sequence). CDR3 bases: TGTGCCAGCAGTTACGGGGAGGGAGCAGATACGCAGTATTTT. Protein product: CASSYGEGADTQYF.

V usage is TRBV25-1 and J usage is TRBJ2-7; a weak D match, TRBD2 (6 bases). The CDR3 sequence is 18 residues long. Trimming left V 4 bases short and J 3 bases short, with 25 bases between. From germline, CDR1 is MGHDK and CDR2 SYGVNS. Written as DNA, the CDR3 is TGTGCCAGCAGTGCCAGCCCGGGGCCTCCGGGACTTCGCTACGAGCAGTACTTC. Residues: CASSASPGPPGLRYEQYF.

The V call is TRBV10-3, the J call TRBJ2-3, with a possible D match to TRBD2 (5 bases). This CDR3 region has 18 residues. The V end lost 4 bases, the J end lost 5 bases, and 25 bases lay between the germline ends. Looked up from germline, CDR1 is ENHRY and CDR2 is SYGVKD. CDR3 loop: CAISAGVWAQPLEDTQYF. In DNA form, the CDR3 reads TGTGCCATCAGTGCCGGGGTGTGGGCCCAACCCTTAGAAGATACGCAGTATTTT.

The gene calls are TRBV19 and TRBJ2-1, with 9 bases aligning to TRBD2. CDR3 length equals 15 residues. The J segment lost 3 bases and the V segment lost 3 bases, leaving 3 bases of the junction unmatched. In germline, CDR1 is LNHDA, CDR2 SQIVND (reference sequence). This CDR3 reads CASSILAGNYNEQFF. The CDR3 nucleotides are TGTGCCAGTAGTATTCTAGCGGGAAACTACAATGAGCAGTTCTTC.

This chain joins TRBV12-2 and TRBJ2-3; whether TRBD2, the table's D call, matches the DNA was not checked. TRBV12-2 is a pseudogene locus. This CDR3 contains 17 residues. The CDR3 is CASRLGCATSEIDTQYF. The CDR3 DNA reads as TGTGCAAGTCGCTTAGGATGCGCGACTAGCGAGATAGATACGCAGTATTTT.

By sample fraction, this clone is medium-sized (0.01 to 0.1%). The chain carries TRBV6-4 and TRBJ2-2; possible D gene TRBD2, 6 bases. This CDR3 spans 15 amino acids. The V end lost 0 bases, the J end lost 3 bases, and 8 bases lay between the germline ends. CDR1 and CDR2 from the germline V gene are MRHNA and SNTAGT. DNA for the CDR3: TGTGCCAGCAGTGACTCGTCGGGAGACACCGGGGAGCTGTTTTTT. This gives the protein CASSDSSGDTGELFF.

This clone was seen more than once but under ten times. The chain uses TRBV5-1 and TRBJ1-4; D ambiguous. The CDR3 totals 15 residues. V shed 0 bases and J shed 7 bases, with 13 bases lying between them. Germline V CDR1 and CDR2: SGHRS, YFSETQ. This chain's CDR3 is CASSLALRSGEKLFF. As DNA, the CDR3 is TGCGCCAGCAGCTTGGCCCTTAGGTCAGGTGAAAAACTGTTTTTT.

This clone was recorded once. The chain is built from TRBV25-1 and TRBJ2-1, with a possible D match to TRBD2 (6 bases). The CDR3 has 15 residues. Trimming took 3 bases from V and 0 from J, leaving 9 bases between them. Germline lookup yields CDR1 MGHDK and CDR2 SYGVNS. CDR3 protein: CASSDAGSSYNEQFF. The CDR3, as DNA: TGTGCCAGCAGTGACGCGGGGAGCTCCTACAATGAGCAGTTCTTC.

The rearrangement joins TRBV27 to TRBJ1-1; 7 bases agree with TRBD1. In germline, CDR1 is MNHEY, CDR2 SMNVEV (reference sequence). The CDR3 runs 18 residues. V trimming: 8 bases; J trimming: 1 base; junction bases outside the gene matches: 19. CDR3 sequence: CASRREGDRFRANTEAFF. In DNA, the CDR3 is TGTGCCAGCCGAAGAGAGGGGGACAGATTTCGGGCGAACACTGAAGCTTTCTTT.

The V gene is TRBV7-6, the J gene TRBJ2-6; D call uncertain. Between the trimmed V and J ends, which lost 6 bases and 4 bases, there was a span of 7 bases. Germline CDR1 and CDR2: SGHVS and FNYEAQ. The CDR3 loop spans 13 amino acids. The CDR3 here is CASSWRGANVLTF. The CDR3 nucleotides are TGTGCCAGCAGTTGGAGAGGGGCCAACGTCCTGACTTTC. Together with reference TRBV7-6 and TRBJ2-6, the CDR3 gives the full variable domain: GAGVSQSPRYKVTKRGQDVALRCDPISGHVSLYWYRQALGQGPEFLTYFNYEAQQDKSGLPNDRFSAERPEGSISTLTIQRTEQRDSAMYRCASSWRGANVLTFGAGSRLTVL.

The gene calls are TRBV11-2 and TRBJ2-5, with TRBD2 identical over 7 bases. This CDR3 region has 17 residues. Trimming removed 5 bases from V and 5 bases from J; junction bases left unmatched: 17. The V gene's germline CDR1 is SGHAT and CDR2 FQNNGV. The CDR3 DNA sequence: TGTGCCAGCAGCCCCCCTGTCGGCGGGAGCGTTGCGGAGACCCAGTACTTC. This encodes CASSPPVGGSVAETQYF.